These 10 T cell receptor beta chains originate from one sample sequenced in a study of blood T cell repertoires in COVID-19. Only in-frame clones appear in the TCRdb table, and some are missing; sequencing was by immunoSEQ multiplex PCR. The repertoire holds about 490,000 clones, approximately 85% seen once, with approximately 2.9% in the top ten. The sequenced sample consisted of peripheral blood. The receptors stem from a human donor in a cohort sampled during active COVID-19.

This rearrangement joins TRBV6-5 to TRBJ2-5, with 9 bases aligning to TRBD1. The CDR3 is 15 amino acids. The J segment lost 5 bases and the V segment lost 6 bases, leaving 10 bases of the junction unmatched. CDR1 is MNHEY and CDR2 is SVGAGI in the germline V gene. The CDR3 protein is CASSEWTGEVETQYF. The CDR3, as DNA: TGTGCCAGCAGCGAGTGGACAGGGGAGGTGGAGACCCAGTACTTC.

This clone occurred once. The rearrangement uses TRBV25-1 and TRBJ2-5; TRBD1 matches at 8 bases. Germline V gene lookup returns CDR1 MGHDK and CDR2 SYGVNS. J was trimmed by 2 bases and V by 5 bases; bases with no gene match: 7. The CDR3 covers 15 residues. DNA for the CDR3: TGTGCCAGCAGTTTAATTTACAGGGGGCAAGAGACCCAGTACTTC. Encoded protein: CASSLIYRGQETQYF. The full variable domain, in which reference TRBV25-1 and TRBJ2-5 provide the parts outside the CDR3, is EADIYQTPRYLVIGTGKKITLECSQTMGHDKMYWYQQDPGMELHLIHYSYGVNSTEKGDLSSESTVSRIRTEHFPLTLESARPSHTSQYLCASSLIYRGQETQYFGPGTRLLVL.

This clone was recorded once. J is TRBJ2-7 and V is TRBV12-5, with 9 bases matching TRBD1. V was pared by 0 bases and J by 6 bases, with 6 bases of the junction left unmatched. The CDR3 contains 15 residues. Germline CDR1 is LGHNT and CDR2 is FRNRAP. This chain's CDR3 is CASGLVNRGLGEQYF. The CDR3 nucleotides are TGTGCTAGTGGTTTGGTAAACAGGGGGCTCGGCGAGCAGTACTTC.

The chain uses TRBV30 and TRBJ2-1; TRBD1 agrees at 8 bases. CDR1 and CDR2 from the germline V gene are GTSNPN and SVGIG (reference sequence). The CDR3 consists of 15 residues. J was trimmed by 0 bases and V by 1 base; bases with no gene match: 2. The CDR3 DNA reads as TGTGCCTGGAGTGGACAGGGGAGCTCCTACAATGAGCAGTTCTTC. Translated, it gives CAWSGQGSSYNEQFF.

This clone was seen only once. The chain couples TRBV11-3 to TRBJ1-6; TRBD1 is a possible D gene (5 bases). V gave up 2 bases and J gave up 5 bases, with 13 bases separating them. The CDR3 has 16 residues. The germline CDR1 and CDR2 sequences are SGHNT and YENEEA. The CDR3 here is CASSLRGPPHNSPLHF. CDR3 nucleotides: TGTGCCAGCAGCTTAAGGGGCCCACCTCATAATTCACCCCTCCACTTT.

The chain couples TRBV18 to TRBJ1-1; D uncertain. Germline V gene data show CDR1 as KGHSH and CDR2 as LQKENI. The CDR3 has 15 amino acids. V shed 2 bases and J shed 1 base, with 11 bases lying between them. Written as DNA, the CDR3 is TGTGCCAGCTCACCAATCGGGGATCCGAACACTGAAGCTTTCTTT. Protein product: CASSPIGDPNTEAFF.

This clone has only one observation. CDR3 DNA: TGTGCCAGCAGCGTTGGGGCAGCAGGGAGGAATGAAAAACTGTTTTTT. This codes for CASSVGAAGRNEKLFF. This chain connects TRBV9 to TRBJ1-4; D is perhaps TRBD1 (5 bases). Trimming took off 2 bases at V and 5 bases at J, with 16 bases between the two ends. Germline lookup yields CDR1 SGDLS and CDR2 YYNGEE. The CDR3 sequence is 16 residues long.

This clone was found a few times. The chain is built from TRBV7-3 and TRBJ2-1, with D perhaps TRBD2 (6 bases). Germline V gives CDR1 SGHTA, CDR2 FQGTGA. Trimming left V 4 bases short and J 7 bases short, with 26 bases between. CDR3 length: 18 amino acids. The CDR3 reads CASSSPLRDSPLGNEQFF. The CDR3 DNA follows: TGTGCCAGCAGCTCCCCCTTAAGGGACTCCCCTTTAGGTAATGAGCAGTTCTTC.

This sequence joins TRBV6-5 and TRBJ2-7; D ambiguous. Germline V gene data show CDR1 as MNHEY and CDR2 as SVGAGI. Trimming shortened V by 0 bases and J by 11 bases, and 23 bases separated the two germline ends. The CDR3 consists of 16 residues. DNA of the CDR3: TGTGCCAGCAGTTACTCGATAACTACCGCGAGCTCCTACGAGTACTTC. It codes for CASSYSITTASSYEYF.

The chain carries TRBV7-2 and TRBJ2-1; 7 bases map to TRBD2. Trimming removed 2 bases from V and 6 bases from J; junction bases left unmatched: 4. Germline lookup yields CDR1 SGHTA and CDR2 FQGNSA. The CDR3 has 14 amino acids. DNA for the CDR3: TGTGCCAGCAGCTTACCTCCTAGCGGCAATGAGCAGTTCTTC. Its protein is CASSLPPSGNEQFF.